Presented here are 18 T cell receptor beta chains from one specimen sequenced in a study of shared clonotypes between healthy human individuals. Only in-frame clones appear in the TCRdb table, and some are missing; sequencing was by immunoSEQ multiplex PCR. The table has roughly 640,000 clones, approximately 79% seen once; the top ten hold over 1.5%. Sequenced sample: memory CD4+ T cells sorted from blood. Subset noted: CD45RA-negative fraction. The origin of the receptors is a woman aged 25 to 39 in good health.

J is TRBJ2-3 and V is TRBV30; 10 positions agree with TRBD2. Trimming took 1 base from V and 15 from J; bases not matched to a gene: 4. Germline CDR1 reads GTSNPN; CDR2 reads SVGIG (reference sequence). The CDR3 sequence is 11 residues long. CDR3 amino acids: CAWSASGSGYF. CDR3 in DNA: TGTGCCTGGAGTGCTAGCGGGAGTGGCTATTTT. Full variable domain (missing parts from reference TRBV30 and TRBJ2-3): SQTIHQWPATLVQPVGSPLSLECTVEGTSNPNLYWYRQAAGRGLQLLFYSVGIGQISSEVPQNLSASRPQDRQFILSSKKLLLSDSGFYLCAWSASGSGYFGPGTRLTVL.

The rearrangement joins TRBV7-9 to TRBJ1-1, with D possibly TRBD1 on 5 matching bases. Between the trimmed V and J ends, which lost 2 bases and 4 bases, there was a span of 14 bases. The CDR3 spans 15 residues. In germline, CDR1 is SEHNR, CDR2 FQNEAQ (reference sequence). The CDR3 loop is CASSLLRRGGTEAFF. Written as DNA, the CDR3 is TGTGCCAGCAGCTTACTAAGGAGGGGTGGCACTGAAGCTTTCTTT.

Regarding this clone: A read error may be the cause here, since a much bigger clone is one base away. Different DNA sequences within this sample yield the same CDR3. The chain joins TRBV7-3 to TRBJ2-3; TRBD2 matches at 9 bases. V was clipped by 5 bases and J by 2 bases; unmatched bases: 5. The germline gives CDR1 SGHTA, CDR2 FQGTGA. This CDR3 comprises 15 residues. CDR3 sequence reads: CASSPAGGPTDTQYF. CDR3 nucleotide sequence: TGTGCCAGCAGCCCAGCGGGAGGTCCCACAGATACGCAGTATTTT.

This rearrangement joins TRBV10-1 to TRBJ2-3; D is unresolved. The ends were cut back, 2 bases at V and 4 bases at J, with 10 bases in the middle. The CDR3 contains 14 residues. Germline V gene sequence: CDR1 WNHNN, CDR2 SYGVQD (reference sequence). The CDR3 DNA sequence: TGCGCCAGCAGTGAGCCTGGCCAGGCAGATACGCAGTATTTT. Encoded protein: CASSEPGQADTQYF.

This CDR3 reads CASSSFLRVNTGELFF. DNA of the CDR3: TGTGCCAGCAGCTCATTCCTGCGGGTGAACACCGGGGAGCTGTTTTTT. This sequence joins TRBV7-2 and TRBJ2-2; D may be TRBD2 (5 bases). The CDR3 sequence is 16 residues long. Per germline, CDR1 SGHTA and CDR2 FQGNSA. V lost 4 bases and J lost 1, with 13 bases in between.

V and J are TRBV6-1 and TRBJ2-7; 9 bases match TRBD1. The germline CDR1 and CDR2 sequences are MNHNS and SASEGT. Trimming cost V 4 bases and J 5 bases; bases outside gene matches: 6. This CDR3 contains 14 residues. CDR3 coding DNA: TGTGCCAGCAGTGTCGGGGACAGGGACCACGAGCAGTACTTC. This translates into CASSVGDRDHEQYF.

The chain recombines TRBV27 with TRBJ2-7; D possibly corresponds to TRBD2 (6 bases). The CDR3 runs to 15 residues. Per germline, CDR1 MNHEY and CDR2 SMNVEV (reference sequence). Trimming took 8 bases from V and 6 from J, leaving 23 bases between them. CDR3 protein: CASSPAGYKALEQYF. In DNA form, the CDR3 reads TGTGCCAGCTCGCCTGCGGGATACAAGGCCCTCGAGCAGTACTTC.

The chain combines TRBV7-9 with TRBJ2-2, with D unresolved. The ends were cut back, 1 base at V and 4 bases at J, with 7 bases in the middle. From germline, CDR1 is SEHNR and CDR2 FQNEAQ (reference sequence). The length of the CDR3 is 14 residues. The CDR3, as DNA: TGTGCCAGCAGCTTAGGGTCGGGCACCGGGGAGCTGTTTTTT. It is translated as CASSLGSGTGELFF.

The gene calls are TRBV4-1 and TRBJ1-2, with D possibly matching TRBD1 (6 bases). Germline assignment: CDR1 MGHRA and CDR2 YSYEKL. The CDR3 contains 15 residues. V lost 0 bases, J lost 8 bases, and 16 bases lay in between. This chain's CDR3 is CASSQDFTGKEGYTF. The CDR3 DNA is TGCGCCAGCAGCCAAGATTTCACAGGGAAGGAGGGCTACACCTTC.

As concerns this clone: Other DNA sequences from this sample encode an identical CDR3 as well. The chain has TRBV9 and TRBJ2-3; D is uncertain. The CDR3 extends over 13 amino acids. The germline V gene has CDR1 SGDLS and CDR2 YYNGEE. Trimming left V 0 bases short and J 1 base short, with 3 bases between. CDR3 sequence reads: CASSVVGTDTQYF. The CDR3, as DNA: TGTGCCAGCAGCGTAGTCGGCACAGATACGCAGTATTTT.

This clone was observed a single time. CDR3 nucleotides: TGTGCCAGCAGCTTAGATCAGAGGGGCGTTGGCTACACCTTC. Translating it yields CASSLDQRGVGYTF. J is TRBJ1-2 and V is TRBV11-2, with TRBD1 as a possible D gene (5 bases). Germline lookup yields CDR1 SGHAT and CDR2 FQNNGV. The CDR3 consists of 14 residues. The V and J ends lost 0 bases and 7 bases respectively, with 12 bases between them.

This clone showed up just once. The CDR3 region has the DNA TGTGCCAGCAGCTCGGGCCCCTTAGACGAGCAGTACTTC. Encoded protein: CASSSGPLDEQYF. This rearrangement joins TRBV5-4 to TRBJ2-7; the D is unclear. The CDR3 spans 13 residues. V lost 3 bases, J lost 5 bases, and 12 bases lay in between. CDR1 and CDR2 from the germline V gene are SGHNT and YYREEE (reference sequence). Together with reference TRBV5-4 and TRBJ2-7, the CDR3 gives the full variable domain: ETGVTQSPTHLIKTRGQQVTLRCSSQSGHNTVSWYQQALGQGPQFIFQYYREEENGRGNFPPRFSGLQFPNYSSELNVNALELDDSALYLCASSSGPLDEQYFGPGTRLTVT.

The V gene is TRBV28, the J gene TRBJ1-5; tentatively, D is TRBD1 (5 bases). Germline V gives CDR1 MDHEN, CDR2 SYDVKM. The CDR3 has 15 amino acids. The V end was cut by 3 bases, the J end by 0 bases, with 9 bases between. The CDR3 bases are TGTGCCAGCAGTTTTCAGGGTCTTAGCAATCAGCCCCAGCATTTT. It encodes CASSFQGLSNQPQHF.

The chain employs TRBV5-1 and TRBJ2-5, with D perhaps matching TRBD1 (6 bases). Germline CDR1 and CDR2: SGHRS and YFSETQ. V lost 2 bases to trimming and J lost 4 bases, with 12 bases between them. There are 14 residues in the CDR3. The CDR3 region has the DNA TGCGCCAGCAGCTTCCAGGGGCGCGGAGAGACCCAGTACTTC. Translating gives CASSFQGRGETQYF.

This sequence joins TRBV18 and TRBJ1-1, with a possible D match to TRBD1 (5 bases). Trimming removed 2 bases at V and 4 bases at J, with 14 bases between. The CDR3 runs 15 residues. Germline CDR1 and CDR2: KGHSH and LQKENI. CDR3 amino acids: CASSPGTELTTEAFF. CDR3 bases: TGTGCCAGCTCACCAGGGACGGAGTTGACCACTGAAGCTTTCTTT. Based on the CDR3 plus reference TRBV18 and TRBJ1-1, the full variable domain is NAGVMQNPRHLVRRRGQEARLRCSPMKGHSHVYWYRQLPEEGLKFMVYLQKENIIDESGMPKERFSAEFPKEGPSILRIQQVVRGDSAAYFCASSPGTELTTEAFFGQGTRLTVV.

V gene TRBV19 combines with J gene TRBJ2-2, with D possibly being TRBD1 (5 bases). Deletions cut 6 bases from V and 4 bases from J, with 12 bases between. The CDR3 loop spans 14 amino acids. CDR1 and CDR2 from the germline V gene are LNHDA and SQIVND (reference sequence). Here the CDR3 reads CASRLGPVTGELFF. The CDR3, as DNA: TGTGCCAGTAGACTGGGGCCGGTCACCGGGGAGCTGTTTTTT. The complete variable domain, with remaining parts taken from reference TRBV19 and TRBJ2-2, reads DGGITQSPKYLFRKEGQNVTLSCEQNLNHDAMYWYRQDPGQGLRLIYYSQIVNDFQKGDIAEGYSVSREKKESFPLTVTSAQKNPTAFYLCASRLGPVTGELFFGEGSRLTVL.

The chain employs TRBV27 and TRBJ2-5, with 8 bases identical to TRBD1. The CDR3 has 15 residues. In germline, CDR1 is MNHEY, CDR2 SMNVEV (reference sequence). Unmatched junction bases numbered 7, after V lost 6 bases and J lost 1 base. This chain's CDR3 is CASRRQGTSQETQYF. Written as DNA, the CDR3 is TGTGCCAGCAGAAGACAGGGGACATCCCAAGAGACCCAGTACTTC.

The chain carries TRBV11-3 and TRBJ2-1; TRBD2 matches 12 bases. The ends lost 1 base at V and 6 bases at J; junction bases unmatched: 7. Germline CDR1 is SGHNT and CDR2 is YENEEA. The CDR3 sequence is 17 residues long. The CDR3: CASSLGLAGGPGNEQFF. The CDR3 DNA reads TGTGCCAGCAGCTTAGGTCTAGCGGGAGGGCCGGGCAATGAGCAGTTCTTC.